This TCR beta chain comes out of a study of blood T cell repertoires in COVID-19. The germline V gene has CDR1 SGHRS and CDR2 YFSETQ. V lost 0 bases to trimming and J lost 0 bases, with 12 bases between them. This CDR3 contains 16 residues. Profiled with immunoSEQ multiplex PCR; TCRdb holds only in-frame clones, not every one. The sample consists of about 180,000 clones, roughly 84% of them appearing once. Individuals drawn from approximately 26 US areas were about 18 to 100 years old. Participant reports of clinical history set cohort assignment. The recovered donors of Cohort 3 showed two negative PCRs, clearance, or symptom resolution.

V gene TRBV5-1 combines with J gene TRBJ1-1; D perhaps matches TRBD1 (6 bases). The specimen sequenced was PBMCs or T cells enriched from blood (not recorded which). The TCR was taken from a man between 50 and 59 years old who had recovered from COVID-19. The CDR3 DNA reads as TGCGCCAGCAGCTTGGCCCTTACAGGGATGAACACTGAAGCTTTCTTT. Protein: CASSLALTGMNTEAFF.